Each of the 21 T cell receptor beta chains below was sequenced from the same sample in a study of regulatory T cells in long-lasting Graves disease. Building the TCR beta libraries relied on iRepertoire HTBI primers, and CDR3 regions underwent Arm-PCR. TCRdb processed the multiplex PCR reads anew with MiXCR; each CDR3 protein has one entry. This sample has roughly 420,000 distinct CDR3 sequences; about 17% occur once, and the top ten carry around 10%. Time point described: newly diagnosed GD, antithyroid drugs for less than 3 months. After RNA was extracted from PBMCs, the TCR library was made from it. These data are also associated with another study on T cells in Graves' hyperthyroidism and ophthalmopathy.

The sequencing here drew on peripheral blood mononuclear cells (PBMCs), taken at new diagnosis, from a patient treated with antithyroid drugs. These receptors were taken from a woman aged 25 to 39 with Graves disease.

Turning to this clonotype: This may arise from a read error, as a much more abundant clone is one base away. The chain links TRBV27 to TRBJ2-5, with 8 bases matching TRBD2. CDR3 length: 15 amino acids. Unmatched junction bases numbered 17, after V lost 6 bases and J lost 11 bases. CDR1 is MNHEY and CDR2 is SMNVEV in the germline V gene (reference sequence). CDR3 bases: TGTGCCAGCAGGGGTAGCGGGACATCCTACAATGAGCAGTACTTC. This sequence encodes CASRGSGTSYNEQYF.

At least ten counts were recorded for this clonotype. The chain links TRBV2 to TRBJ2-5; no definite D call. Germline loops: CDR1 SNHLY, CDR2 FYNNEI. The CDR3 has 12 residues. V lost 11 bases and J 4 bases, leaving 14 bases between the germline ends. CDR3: CASKGSGETQYF. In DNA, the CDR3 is TGTGCCTCCAAAGGTTCTGGAGAGACCCAGTACTTC. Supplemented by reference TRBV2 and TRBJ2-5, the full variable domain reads EPEVTQTPSHQVTQMGQEVILRCVPISNHLYFYWYRQILGQKVEFLVSFYNNEISEKSEIFDDQFSVERPDGSNFTLKIRSTKLEDSAMYFCASKGSGETQYFGPGTRLLVL.

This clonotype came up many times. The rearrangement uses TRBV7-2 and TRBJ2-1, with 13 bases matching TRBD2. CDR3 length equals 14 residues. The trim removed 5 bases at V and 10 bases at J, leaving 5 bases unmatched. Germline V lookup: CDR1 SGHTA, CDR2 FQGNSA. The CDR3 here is CASSRTSGSEEQFF. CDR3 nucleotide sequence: TGTGCCAGCAGCCGGACTAGCGGGAGTGAGGAGCAGTTCTTC. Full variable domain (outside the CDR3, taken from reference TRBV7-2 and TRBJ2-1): GAGVSQSPSNKVTEKGKDVELRCDPISGHTALYWYRQSLGQGLEFLIYFQGNSAPDKSGLPSDRFSAERTGGSVSTLTIQRTQQEDSAVYLCASSRTSGSEEQFFGPGTRLTVL.

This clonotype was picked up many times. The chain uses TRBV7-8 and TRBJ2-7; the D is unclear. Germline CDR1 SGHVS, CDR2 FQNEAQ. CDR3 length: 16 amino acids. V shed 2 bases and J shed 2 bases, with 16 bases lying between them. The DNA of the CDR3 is TGTGCCAGCAGCTTAATATCTCTACTCCCACCCTACGAGCAGTACTTC. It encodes CASSLISLLPPYEQYF.

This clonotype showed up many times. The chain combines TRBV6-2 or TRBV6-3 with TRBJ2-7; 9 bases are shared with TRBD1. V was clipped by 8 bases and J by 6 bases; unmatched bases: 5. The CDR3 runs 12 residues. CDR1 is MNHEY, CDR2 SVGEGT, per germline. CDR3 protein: CASEGDRAEQYF. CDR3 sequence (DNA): TGTGCCAGCGAAGGGGACAGGGCCGAGCAGTACTTC.

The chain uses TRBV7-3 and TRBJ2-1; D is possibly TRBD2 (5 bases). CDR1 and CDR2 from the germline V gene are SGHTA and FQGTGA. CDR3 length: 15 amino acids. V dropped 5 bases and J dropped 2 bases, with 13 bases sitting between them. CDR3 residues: CASSPLPGTYNEQFF. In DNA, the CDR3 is TGTGCCAGCAGCCCCCTGCCGGGAACCTACAATGAGCAGTTCTTC.

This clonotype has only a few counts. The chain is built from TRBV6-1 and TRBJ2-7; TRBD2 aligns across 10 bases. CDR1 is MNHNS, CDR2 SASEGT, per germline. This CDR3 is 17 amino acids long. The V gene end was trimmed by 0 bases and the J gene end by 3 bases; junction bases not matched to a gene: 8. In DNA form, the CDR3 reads TGTGCCAGCAGTGAAGCGAGAGTAGCGGGAGGAAGCTACGAGCAGTACTTC. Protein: CASSEARVAGGSYEQYF.

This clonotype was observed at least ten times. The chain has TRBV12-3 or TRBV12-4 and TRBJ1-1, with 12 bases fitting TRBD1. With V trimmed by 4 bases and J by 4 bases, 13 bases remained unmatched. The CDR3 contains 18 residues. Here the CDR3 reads CASSSREGDRGLGTEAFF. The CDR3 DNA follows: TGTGCCAGCAGTTCAAGGGAGGGGGACAGGGGGCTTGGCACTGAAGCTTTCTTT.

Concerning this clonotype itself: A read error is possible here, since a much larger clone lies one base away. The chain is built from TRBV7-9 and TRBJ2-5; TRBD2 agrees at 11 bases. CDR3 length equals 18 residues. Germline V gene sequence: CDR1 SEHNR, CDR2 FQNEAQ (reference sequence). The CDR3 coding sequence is TGTGCCAGCAGCTCCACACTTCCGACTAGCGGGACCGGGGAGACCCGGTACTTC. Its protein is CASSSTLPTSGTGETRYF.

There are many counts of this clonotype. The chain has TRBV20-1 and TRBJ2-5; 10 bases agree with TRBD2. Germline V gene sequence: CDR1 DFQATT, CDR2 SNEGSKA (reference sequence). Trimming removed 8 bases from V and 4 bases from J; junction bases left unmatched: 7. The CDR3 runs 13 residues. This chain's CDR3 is CSPTSGMGETQYF. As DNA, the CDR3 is TGCAGTCCCACTAGCGGGATGGGAGAGACCCAGTACTTC.

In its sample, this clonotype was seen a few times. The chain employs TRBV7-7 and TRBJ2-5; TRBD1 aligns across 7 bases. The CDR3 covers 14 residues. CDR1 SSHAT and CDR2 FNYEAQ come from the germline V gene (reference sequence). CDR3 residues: CASRRQGPSETQYF. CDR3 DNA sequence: TGTGCTAGTCGGAGACAGGGCCCTTCGGAGACCCAGTACTTC.

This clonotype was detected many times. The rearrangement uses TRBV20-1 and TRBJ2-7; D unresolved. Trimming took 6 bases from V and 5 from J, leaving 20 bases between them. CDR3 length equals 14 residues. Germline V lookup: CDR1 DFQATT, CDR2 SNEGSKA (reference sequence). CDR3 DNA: TGCAGTGCCCTCATCGGACCTAAACGGGACGAGCAGTACTTC. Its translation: CSALIGPKRDEQYF.

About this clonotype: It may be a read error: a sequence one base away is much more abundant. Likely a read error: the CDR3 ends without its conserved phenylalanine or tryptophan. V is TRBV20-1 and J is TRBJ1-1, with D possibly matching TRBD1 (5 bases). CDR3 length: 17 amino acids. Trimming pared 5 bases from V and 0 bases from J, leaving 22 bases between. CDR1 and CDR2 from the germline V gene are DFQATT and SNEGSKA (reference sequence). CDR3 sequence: CSAPLEDSPVMNTEAFL. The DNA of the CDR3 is TGCAGTGCTCCGCTCGAAGACAGCCCGGTCATGAACACTGAAGCTTTCCTT.

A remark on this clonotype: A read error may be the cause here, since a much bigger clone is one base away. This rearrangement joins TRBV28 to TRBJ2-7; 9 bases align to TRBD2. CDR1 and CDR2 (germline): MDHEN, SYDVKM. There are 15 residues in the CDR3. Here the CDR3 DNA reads TGTGCCGGCAGCCTTAGACTAGCGGACACCTACGAGCAGTACTTC. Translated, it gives CAGSLRLADTYEQYF.

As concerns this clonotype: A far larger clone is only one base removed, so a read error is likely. The CDR3 protein is CASSQTSGPGDEQFF. The DNA of the CDR3 is TGTGCCAGCAGCCAAACTAGCGGTCCAGGTGACGAGCAGTTCTTC. The chain links TRBV7-8 to TRBJ2-1, with 8 bases lining up with TRBD2. Germline values: CDR1 SGHVS, CDR2 FQNEAQ. The CDR3 sequence is 15 residues long. The J segment lost 10 bases and the V segment lost 5 bases, leaving 13 bases of the junction unmatched. The full variable domain, its missing parts supplied by reference TRBV7-8 and TRBJ2-1, is GAGVSQSPRYKVAKRGQDVALRCDPISGHVSLFWYQQALGQGPEFLTYFQNEAQLDKSGLPSDRFFAERPEGSVSTLKIQRTQQEDSAVYLCASSQTSGPGDEQFFGPGTRLTVL.

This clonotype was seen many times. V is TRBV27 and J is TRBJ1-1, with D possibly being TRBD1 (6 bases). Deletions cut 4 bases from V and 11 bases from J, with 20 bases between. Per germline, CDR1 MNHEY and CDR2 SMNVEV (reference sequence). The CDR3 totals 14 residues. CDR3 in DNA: TGTGCCAGCAGTTCTCGACAGGATCGTTTGTATGCTTTCTTT. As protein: CASSSRQDRLYAFF.

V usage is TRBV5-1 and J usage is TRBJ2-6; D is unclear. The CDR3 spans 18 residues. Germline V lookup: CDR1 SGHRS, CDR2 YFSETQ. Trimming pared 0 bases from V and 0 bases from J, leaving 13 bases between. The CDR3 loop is CASSLVLRRYSGANVLTF. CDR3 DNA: TGCGCCAGCAGCTTGGTTCTACGAAGGTACTCTGGGGCCAACGTCCTGACTTTC.

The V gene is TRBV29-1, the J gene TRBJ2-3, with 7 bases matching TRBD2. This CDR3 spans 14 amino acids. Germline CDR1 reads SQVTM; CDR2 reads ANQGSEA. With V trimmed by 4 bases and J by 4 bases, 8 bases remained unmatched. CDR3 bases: TGCAGCGTTGTACTAGCGAGAATGGCAGATACGCAGTATTTT. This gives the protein CSVVLARMADTQYF.

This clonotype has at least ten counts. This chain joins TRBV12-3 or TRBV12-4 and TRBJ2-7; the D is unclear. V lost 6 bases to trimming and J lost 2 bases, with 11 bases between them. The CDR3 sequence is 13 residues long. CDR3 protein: CASSPQGPYEQYF. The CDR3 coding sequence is TGTGCCAGCAGCCCTCAAGGGCCCTACGAGCAGTACTTC.

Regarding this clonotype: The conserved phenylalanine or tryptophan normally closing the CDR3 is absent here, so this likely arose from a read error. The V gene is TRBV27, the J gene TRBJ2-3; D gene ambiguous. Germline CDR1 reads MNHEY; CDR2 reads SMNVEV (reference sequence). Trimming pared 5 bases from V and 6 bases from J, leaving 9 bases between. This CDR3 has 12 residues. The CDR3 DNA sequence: TGTGCCAGCAGTCCGACCAGGGATACGCAGTATATT. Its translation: CASSPTRDTQYI.

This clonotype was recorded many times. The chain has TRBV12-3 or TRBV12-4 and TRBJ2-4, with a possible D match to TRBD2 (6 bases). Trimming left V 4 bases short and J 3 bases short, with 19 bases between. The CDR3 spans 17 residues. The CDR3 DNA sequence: TGTGCCAGCAGTTCCCGAATGGGCGGGATTGTCAAAAACATTCAGTACTTC. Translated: CASSSRMGGIVKNIQYF.